The T cell receptor (beta chain) described here comes from a study of regulatory T cells in long-lasting Graves disease. For the study at large: A definition of persistent Graves' disease required over 5 years of antithyroid drugs plus positive TSH receptor antibodies.

In this sample, this clonotype turned up many times. Its antigen remains unidentified. HTBI primers from iRepertoire and Arm-PCR of CDR3 regions yielded the TCR beta libraries. In the original processing: The identification of approximately 62 TRBV and 14 to 15 TRBJ segments was made across samples. MiXCR, run by TCRdb on the multiplex PCR reads, gives a single entry per CDR3 protein. TCRdb's processing, not the authors' own work, is the source of the V and J calls. Altogether 400,000 or so distinct CDR3 sequences are present, around 20% being singletons, with the ten largest covering less than 25%. The time point here: persistent/refractory GD, antithyroid drugs over 5 years with positive TRAb. Extracted PBMC RNA gave rise to the TCR library. Study-level results: Favored usage of TRBV28, TRBJ1-2 and TRBJ2-5 was recorded in persistent disease.

Between the trimmed V and J ends, which lost 6 bases and 7 bases, there was a span of 13 bases. Germline-derived CDR1 and CDR2 are MNHNS and SASEGT. The CDR3 extends over 13 amino acids. The starting material was peripheral blood mononuclear cells (PBMCs), obtained when the disease was refractory, from a patient treated with antithyroid drugs. The chain joins TRBV6-1 to TRBJ1-5; D ambiguous. This TCR was sampled from a female donor with Graves disease. DNA of the CDR3: TGTGCCAGCAGCCCCACGGGATGGCAGCCCCAGCATTTT. Protein product: CASSPTGWQPQHF.